What follows are 13 T cell receptor beta chains derived from one specimen sequenced in a study of cytomegalovirus exposure and HLA in healthy donors. The PCR ran on 60 Vbeta and 13 Jbeta primers. Clones were sequenced by immunoSEQ multiplex PCR, and TCRdb holds only the in-frame ones, with some missing. This table holds roughly 150,000 clones, over 70% found once. Sequences were obtained from PBMCs. The receptors stem from a middle-aged man in good health and CMV-seronegative.

The chain combines TRBV29-1 with TRBJ2-2; D ambiguous. The CDR3 has 13 residues. Germline CDR1 and CDR2: SQVTM and ANQGSEA. Trimming removed 2 bases at V and 8 bases at J, with 12 bases between. CDR3 sequence reads: CSVEMTPTGELFF. For the CDR3, the DNA is TGCAGCGTTGAAATGACCCCGACTGGGGAGCTGTTTTTT.

The CDR3 DNA follows: TGCAGCGTTGTCCCATCGCACGCCTCGGACACTGAAGCTTTCTTT. The encoded protein is CSVVPSHASDTEAFF. The V call is TRBV29-1, the J call TRBJ1-1; D unresolved. The CDR3 totals 15 residues. V dropped 4 bases and J dropped 3 bases, with 18 bases sitting between them. Germline V gives CDR1 SQVTM, CDR2 ANQGSEA.

The chain combines TRBV19 with TRBJ2-2; 8 bases match TRBD1. V trimming: 1 base; J trimming: 4 bases; junction bases outside the gene matches: 14. Germline V gene data show CDR1 as LNHDA and CDR2 as SQIVND (reference sequence). The CDR3 has 19 amino acids. The CDR3 here is CASSIGGGWDRRTTGELFF. The CDR3 DNA is TGTGCCAGTAGTATAGGCGGAGGGTGGGACAGGAGAACCACCGGGGAGCTGTTTTTT.

V and J are TRBV5-6 and TRBJ1-3; 7 bases agree with TRBD1. The trim removed 3 bases at V and 0 bases at J, leaving 9 bases unmatched. The CDR3 spans 17 residues. Germline-derived CDR1 and CDR2 are SGHDT and YYEEEE. CDR3 region: CASSWGRQGFSGNTIYF. In DNA, the CDR3 is TGTGCCAGCAGCTGGGGTCGACAGGGCTTCTCTGGAAACACCATATATTTT.

The genes are TRBV7-3 and TRBJ2-1, with 14 bases aligning to TRBD2. This CDR3 is 18 amino acids long. Trimming removed 5 bases from V and 8 bases from J; junction bases left unmatched: 14. In germline, CDR1 is SGHTA, CDR2 FQGTGA. CDR3: CASSPTQGLAGDSHEQFF. CDR3 coding DNA: TGTGCCAGCAGCCCAACTCAGGGACTAGCGGGAGATTCCCATGAGCAGTTCTTC.

V is TRBV5-6 and J is TRBJ1-2; unclear D gene. Germline CDR1 SGHDT, CDR2 YYEEEE. This CDR3 region has 16 residues. V dropped 1 base and J dropped 4 bases, with 17 bases sitting between them. CDR3 sequence: CASSLSRWGVRYGYTF. CDR3 bases: TGTGCCAGCAGCTTGTCAAGGTGGGGAGTTCGCTATGGCTACACCTTC.

This chain connects TRBV6-1 to TRBJ1-1; perhaps TRBD1 as D (5 bases). CDR3 size: 14 residues. The germline CDR1 and CDR2 sequences are MNHNS and SASEGT. V lost 6 bases and J 1 base, leaving 12 bases between the germline ends. CDR3 region: CASRAEGWNTEAFF. In DNA form, the CDR3 reads TGTGCCAGCAGGGCGGAGGGGTGGAACACTGAAGCTTTCTTT.

This clone was counted between two and nine times. The CDR3 coding sequence is TGTGCCAGCGATAGCGGACAGGACGAGCAGTACTTC. Translating it yields CASDSGQDEQYF. This rearrangement joins TRBV19 to TRBJ2-7; possibly TRBD1 for D (7 bases). Deletions cut 9 bases from V and 5 bases from J, with 14 bases between. CDR1 is LNHDA and CDR2 is SQIVND in the germline V gene (reference sequence). The CDR3 is made up of 12 amino acids. Together with reference TRBV19 and TRBJ2-7, the CDR3 gives the full variable domain: DGGITQSPKYLFRKEGQNVTLSCEQNLNHDAMYWYRQDPGQGLRLIYYSQIVNDFQKGDIAEGYSVSREKKESFPLTVTSAQKNPTAFYLCASDSGQDEQYFGPGTRLTVT.

This clone is a singleton in its sample. The V and J genes are TRBV16 and TRBJ1-5; 7 positions agree with TRBD1. The germline gives CDR1 KGHSY, CDR2 FQNENV. V was pared by 0 bases and J by 4 bases, with 6 bases of the junction left unmatched. The CDR3 has 16 residues. The CDR3 region is CASSQSIRGQNQPQHF. Written as DNA, the CDR3 is TGTGCCAGCAGCCAATCGATCAGGGGACAGAATCAGCCCCAGCATTTT.

The chain is built from TRBV6-5 and TRBJ1-3; D is unresolved. Germline lookup yields CDR1 MNHEY and CDR2 SVGAGI. This CDR3 is 15 amino acids long. V was shortened by 2 bases and J by 2 bases, with 10 bases between the two germline ends. CDR3 sequence: CASSYGSQTGNTIYF. The CDR3 DNA sequence: TGTGCCAGCAGTTACGGCTCCCAGACTGGAAACACCATATATTTT.

The CDR3 DNA is TGTGCCAGCGGGGGCGGGCCGCGCTACGAGCAGTACTTC. Amino acids: CASGGGPRYEQYF. This chain uses TRBV6-5 with TRBJ2-7, with D tentatively TRBD1 (6 bases). Germline CDR1 MNHEY, CDR2 SVGAGI. The CDR3 is made up of 13 amino acids. V was clipped by 8 bases and J by 3 bases, with 14 bases between them.

The chain recombines TRBV5-4 with TRBJ1-1; 8 positions match TRBD1. V was pared by 4 bases and J by 1 base, with 9 bases of the junction left unmatched. This CDR3 region has 16 residues. Germline V lookup: CDR1 SGHNT, CDR2 YYREEE (reference sequence). This CDR3 is CASSQRQGSGNTEAFF. The DNA for the CDR3 is TGTGCCAGCAGCCAAAGACAGGGGAGTGGGAACACTGAAGCTTTCTTT.

This chain connects TRBV27 to TRBJ2-7, with 9 bases lining up with TRBD1. The ends lost 0 bases at V and 2 bases at J; junction bases unmatched: 2. The CDR3 contains 15 residues. From germline, CDR1 is MNHEY and CDR2 SMNVEV (reference sequence). In DNA form, the CDR3 reads TGTGCCAGCAGTTTATCGGGACAGGGTGCCTACGAGCAGTACTTC. Translated: CASSLSGQGAYEQYF.